A single TCR beta chain is shown here with its context. Its target antigen remains unknown. Within one base of it there is no much larger clone, and no base qualities were kept. Library method: the immunoSEQ multiplex PCR assay. A mixture of 60 forward primers for TCR Vbeta segments and 13 reverse primers for TCR Jbeta segments was used in the multiplex PCR. A multiplex PCR assay on genomic DNA amplified the CDR3 region of rearranged TCR beta genes. Amplified TCR beta libraries were sequenced as 87-base-pair reads on the Illumina HiSeq System. The authors processed their data as follows. A later analysis counted about 82 million unique TCR beta chains across the 666 repertoires, and around 9.9 million of these chains were shared by at least two donors. A nearest-neighbor algorithm error-corrected the raw reads and collapsed the reads into unique sequences, merging closely related sequences to remove PCR and sequencing errors. Alignment of CDR3 sequences to IMGT reference sequences was used to assign V, D and J gene segments. Each retained sequence needed at least a six-nucleotide match to both a V gene segment and a J gene segment. A rearrangement was called productive if the CDR3 had no stop codons and remained in frame with V and J, and every other rearrangement was called non-productive. Following IMGT convention, CDR3 was defined as the stretch from the second conserved V-encoded cysteine up to the conserved J-encoded phenylalanine. Sequences without an unambiguous match to a single V gene segment were excluded from the earlier analysis of several hundred of the donors. In an earlier analysis of 587 of the donors, V segments were called functional above 56.7% productive rearrangements and were called segregating when the between-donor standard deviation exceeded 5%. A statistical classification framework was built to diagnose cytomegalovirus status from the catalog of TCR beta chain sequences. A later analysis assigned V and J genes by comparing TCR nucleotide sequences with IMGT/GENE-DB human TR gene sequences. In a later analysis, CDR3 sequences and most-parsimonious VDJ recombination scenarios were assigned using the TCRdist pipeline. In a later analysis, every TCR beta chain was defined by the combination of its CDR3 amino acid sequence and its V-gene family, and reads without a unique V-gene family were dropped. A later analysis removed 592 highly shared, low-generation-probability nucleotide sequences to deal with suspected cross-contamination and a sequencing artifact. A later analysis calculated a clonal expansion index for each public chain from normalized within-repertoire ranks of inferred template counts. In a later analysis, generation probabilities were computed using a VDJ recombination model fitted to out-of-frame rearrangements, and the results were checked against IGoR. A later analysis scored TCR-TCR, TCR-HLA and TCR-CMV co-occurrence with hypergeometric tests, applying a repertoire-size bias correction to TCR pairs. False discovery rates were estimated in a later analysis by permuting HLA or CMV assignments 20 times. A later analysis grouped co-occurring TCRs with DBSCAN, adding TCRdist sequence similarity when clustering within HLA-allele-positive subsets. For co-occurrence clustering, repertoires with fewer than 30,000 or more than 120,000 public chains were excluded, along with a handful of repertoires with anomalous nucleotide sharing. Not all clones reach the TCRdb copy of this immuneACCESS table, which keeps in-frame sequences only. Checked studies attribute under half of the gap to unresolved V genes and leave the rest unexplained. V and J calls and clone size are as listed in that table; D and trimming were resolved from the DNA. A total of about 93,000 clones appear in this sample, about two thirds of them only once. Jointly, the top ten make up around 5.6% of the sample.

The cohort was made up of several hundred healthy bone marrow donors. Cohort members were all nominally healthy when sampled, although unrecorded immune exposures were likely present. The donor was CMV seropositive and was included in the group of approximately 300 seropositive cohort members. Each donor provided a peripheral blood sample, and peripheral blood mononuclear cells were used for TCR beta sequencing. The Qiagen DNeasy Blood Extraction Kit was used to extract genomic DNA from the blood cell samples. This specimen comes from a study of cytomegalovirus exposure and HLA in healthy donors (dated by TCRdb to about 2017). Some background on the complete study: An earlier analysis of approximately 600 of the donors reported roughly 300 Gb of sequence data and 117 million unique TCR beta sequences from about 180 million T cells. An early release that covered roughly 600 HLA-typed donors contained 300 to 350 gigabases of sequencing data and 70 million to 100 million unique TCR sequences. Among the roughly 400 genotyped donors, around 81% belonged to the genetic ancestry cluster associated with self-reported Caucasian donors. The study aimed to test whether signatures of past pathogen exposure could be identified by cataloging public T cell receptors. The study used immunosequencing to profile the T cell repertoires of 666 subjects and linked those repertoires to cytomegalovirus serostatus. In addition to the first cohort of 650 to 800 subjects, a separate validation cohort of approximately 130 different subjects was used. The study combined high-throughput TCR immunosequencing, statistical association of individual TCRs with disease status, and machine learning to predict cytomegalovirus infection status. A later analysis re-examined previously published TCR beta repertoires from around 670 donors and added high-resolution HLA genotyping to investigate patterns of TCR occurrence. The later analysis used no new phenotypic data to find candidate immune exposures, relying instead on TCR beta sequences and their occurrence across donors. To decide whether each TCR beta V gene segment behaved as functional or pseudogenic, an earlier analysis of 587 of the donors relied on high-throughput TCR beta sequencing. Donor age, sex, ethnicity and CMV serostatus were compiled alongside the repertoire data. Genome-wide SNP genotypes for about 55% of the roughly 670 donors were used in a later genetic analysis, which treated that subset as a discovery cohort. Every discovery cohort repertoire had been produced on one sequencing platform. Both class I and class II loci were covered by HLA typing, at four-digit resolution. The number of typed donors differed by locus: roughly 629-640 for A, B, C, DRB1 and DQB1; approximately 540 for DQA1; 606 for DPA1; and around 450 for DPB1. Because of strong linkage in the cohort, roughly five DR-DQ haplotypes were treated as single units for association and clustering. Among 398 genotyped donors of the cohort, an average of about 240,000 unique TCR beta nucleotide sequences were sequenced per donor, roughly 20% of them non-productive. What the work shows at the level of the full study, not this receptor alone: In a later genetic analysis, fewer N-insertions in productive TCRs were reported among donors in an Asian-associated ancestry cluster than the 666-donor mean. The sequencing pipeline was judged likely to have produced a cluster of highly shared sequence variants as a technical artifact. According to a later analysis, most CMV-associated TCR beta chains appeared to be HLA-restricted, and the HLA associations seemed to be driven largely by CMV exposure. In a later analysis, HLA-associated TCR beta chains were found to be more clonally expanded and to have lower generation probabilities than equally common non-associated chains. In the study, around 150 TCR beta chains were listed as associated with cytomegalovirus. Broadly in line with IMGT annotations, most TCR beta V segments showed up in productive rearrangements about 87% or about 30% of the time in an earlier analysis of several hundred of the donors. The classifier was reported to diagnose cytomegalovirus status with high specificity and sensitivity in both the original cohort and the validation cohort. According to a later analysis, parvovirus B19, influenza, CMV and Epstein-Barr virus appeared linked to several top co-occurrence clusters. Because some donors lacked HLA typing at each locus, the association tests relied only on the typed subset. In a later genetic analysis, a missense DCLRE1C variant was associated with V-gene and J-gene trimming of TCR beta chains, and the association was replicated in an independent cohort. The earlier analysis of 587 of the donors excluded 15 to 20 rarely observed V segments, including chromosome 9 orphons, because counts were too low. Roughly uniform sequencing depth across donors was assumed in presence/absence analyses, although this assumption may not hold. A few of the identified cytomegalovirus-associated TCR beta chains were confirmed in vitro to be specific for cytomegalovirus antigens. In this cohort, only TCR beta chains were sequenced, and detectable features were limited by the absence of alpha or paired-chain data. When HLA alleles, especially DR and DQ, strongly co-occurred, attributing TCR associations to individual alleles was difficult. At a false discovery rate of 0.05, a later analysis linked 15,000 to 20,000 TCR beta sequences to specific HLA alleles. A further reported finding was that TCR beta sequences accurately predicted the HLA-A and HLA-B alleles for most subjects in the first cohort. According to the authors, the approach could potentially be generalized to other disease states and immunological phenotypes. Across donors, most TCR sequences were observed very rarely, whereas some public TCRs were present in many individuals. Linkage disequilibrium might explain the correlated functional status among segregating V segments, but an unknown experimental factor could not be ruled out. In a later analysis, TCR association rates were found to vary across HLA loci, with the most associated TCRs seen for DRB1 alleles and the fewest for HLA-C alleles. The only immune exposure information available for the cohort was CMV serostatus.

Input material: PBMCs. The clonotype originates from a boy younger than 18 in good health and CMV-seropositive.

The DNA reads TGTGCCAGCAGTGGAACTATCGCGGGAGCAGATACGCAGTATTTT. Protein translation: CASSGTIAGADTQYF. The sequence is built from TRBV25-1 and TRBJ2-3; 7 middle bases align to TRBD2. The CDR3 contains 15 residues, cysteine and phenylalanine counted. Only the CDR3 region is kept as DNA, spanning 45 bases read in frame from base 1. CDR1 and CDR2, per the germline V gene, are MGHDK and SYGVNS. Trimmed from V: 4 bases; trimmed from J: 4 bases; junction bases lacking a gene match: 8.